These 16 T cell receptor beta chains share one sample of origin, sequenced in a study of blood T cell repertoires in COVID-19. Measured with immunoSEQ multiplex PCR; TCRdb has only the in-frame clones, and not every one. Here the sample spans 150,000 to 200,000 clones, about 82% being singletons. Sequenced sample: PBMCs or T cells enriched from blood (not recorded which). These receptors all come from a woman in her thirties who had recovered from COVID-19.

The chain employs TRBV18 and TRBJ2-7; 8 positions match TRBD1. CDR1 is KGHSH and CDR2 is LQKENI in the germline V gene. V shed 1 base, J shed 3 bases, and the junction held 11 bases outside the gene matches. The CDR3 has 17 amino acids. CDR3 protein: CASSPRTGIAGIYEQYF. The CDR3 DNA is TGTGCCAGCTCACCACGGACAGGGATTGCGGGGATCTACGAGCAGTACTTC.

The chain has TRBV10-2 and TRBJ2-7; 7 positions agree with TRBD2. The germline V gene has CDR1 WSHSY and CDR2 SAAADI. The J segment lost 6 bases and the V segment lost 0 bases, leaving 8 bases of the junction unmatched. This CDR3 is 15 amino acids long. The CDR3 loop reads CASSESGGSHSEQYF. In DNA form, the CDR3 reads TGCGCCAGCAGTGAGTCGGGCGGGAGTCACAGCGAGCAGTACTTC.

The gene calls are TRBV27 and TRBJ2-1; TRBD2 is a possible D gene (5 bases). This CDR3 has 17 amino acids. Deletions cut 6 bases from V and 6 bases from J, with 24 bases between. The germline V gene encodes CDR1 MNHEY and CDR2 SMNVEV (reference sequence). The CDR3 bases are TGTGCCAGCAGCGTAATAGCCTGGACTGGTTCTGGCAATGAGCAGTTCTTC. This sequence encodes CASSVIAWTGSGNEQFF.

This clone was recorded a few times. Other nucleotide sequences in the sample specify the same CDR3. This chain joins TRBV5-1 and TRBJ1-1; D perhaps matches TRBD1 (6 bases). V shed 3 bases and J shed 3 bases, with 12 bases lying between them. This CDR3 contains 14 residues. CDR1 SGHRS and CDR2 YFSETQ come from the germline V gene. Here the CDR3 reads CASSSRTGYTEAFF. CDR3 DNA: TGCGCCAGCAGCTCGCGAACAGGGTACACTGAAGCTTTCTTT. The variable domain in full, completed from reference TRBV5-1 and TRBJ1-1, reads KAGVTQTPRYLIKTRGQQVTLSCSPISGHRSVSWYQQTPGQGLQFLFEYFSETQRNKGNFPGRFSGRQFSNSRSEMNVSTLELGDSALYLCASSSRTGYTEAFFGQGTRLTVV.

This chain joins TRBV5-4 and TRBJ1-3; 7 nucleotides agree with TRBD1. With V trimmed by 4 bases and J by 1 base, 5 bases remained unmatched. CDR3 length: 15 residues. Germline V gives CDR1 SGHNT, CDR2 YYREEE (reference sequence). CDR3 amino acids: CASSTDRASGNTIYF. The CDR3 region has the DNA TGTGCCAGCAGCACCGACAGGGCATCTGGAAACACCATATATTTT.

The gene calls are TRBV9 and TRBJ1-2; the match to TRBD1 covers 12 bases. The trim removed 3 bases at V and 5 bases at J, leaving 5 bases unmatched. The CDR3 extends over 15 amino acids. Germline V gives CDR1 SGDLS, CDR2 YYNGEE. CDR3 residues: CASSAGTGGSYGYTF. Here the CDR3 DNA reads TGTGCCAGCAGCGCCGGGACAGGGGGCAGTTATGGCTACACCTTC.

This clone was observed a single time. This chain uses TRBV19 with TRBJ1-1; the D is unclear. In germline, CDR1 is LNHDA, CDR2 SQIVND (reference sequence). This CDR3 has 13 residues. The V and J ends lost 7 bases and 1 base respectively, with 10 bases between them. The DNA of the CDR3 is TGTGCCAGTACCCTTTCCTCGAACACTGAAGCTTTCTTT. Its protein product is CASTLSSNTEAFF.

V usage is TRBV2 and J usage is TRBJ2-3; D gene ambiguous. Germline V CDR1 and CDR2: SNHLY, FYNNEI. The CDR3 contains 11 residues. Trimming left V 2 bases short and J 8 bases short, with 5 bases between. CDR3 sequence: CASSESGTQYF. The DNA of the CDR3 is TGTGCCAGCAGTGAATCGGGTACGCAGTATTTT. Variable domain in full (rest from reference TRBV2 and TRBJ2-3): EPEVTQTPSHQVTQMGQEVILRCVPISNHLYFYWYRQILGQKVEFLVSFYNNEISEKSEIFDDQFSVERPDGSNFTLKIRSTKLEDSAMYFCASSESGTQYFGPGTRLTVL.

The chain couples TRBV24-1 to TRBJ2-5; 10 positions agree with TRBD1. The CDR3 totals 16 residues. The germline gives CDR1 KGHDR, CDR2 SFDVKD. Germline trimming cut 3 bases from V and 5 bases from J; bases unmatched to any gene: 8. The DNA of the CDR3 is TGTGCCACCAGTGATGCCGGGACAGGGGTTGCGGAGACCCAGTACTTC. Translated, it gives CATSDAGTGVAETQYF.

J is TRBJ1-1 and V is TRBV19; a possible D gene is TRBD1 (6 bases). V lost 5 bases and J lost 5, with 21 bases in between. Germline values: CDR1 LNHDA, CDR2 SQIVND (reference sequence). The CDR3 runs 16 residues. CDR3 protein: CASSEALGAGETEAFF. The CDR3 DNA is TGTGCCAGTAGTGAAGCCCTCGGGGCAGGGGAGACTGAAGCTTTCTTT.

Only one count was recorded for this clone. V gene TRBV6-1 combines with J gene TRBJ1-5; TRBD1 is a possible D gene (5 bases). The CDR3 is made up of 17 amino acids. Germline assignment: CDR1 MNHNS and CDR2 SASEGT. Trimming cost V 2 bases and J 8 bases, with 22 bases left between them. Here the CDR3 reads CASSELVVRVGYEPQHF. DNA for the CDR3: TGTGCCAGCAGTGAACTAGTAGTCAGGGTCGGGTACGAGCCCCAGCATTTT.

This chain uses TRBV6-1 with TRBJ1-5, with 8 bases fitting TRBD1. The CDR3 is 16 amino acids. Germline CDR1 reads MNHNS; CDR2 reads SASEGT. With V trimmed by 4 bases and J by 2 bases, 7 bases remained unmatched. In nucleotides, the CDR3 is TGTGCCAGCAGTGGGACAGGGTCTCATCGCAATCAGCCCCAGCATTTT. As protein: CASSGTGSHRNQPQHF.

This chain joins TRBV6-5 and TRBJ2-1; the match to TRBD1 covers 8 bases. Germline-derived CDR1 and CDR2 are MNHEY and SVGAGI. The length of the CDR3 is 15 residues. V lost 6 bases, J lost 6 bases, and 10 bases stayed unmatched. CDR3 nucleotide sequence: TGTGCCAGCAGGATAACAGGGGGGAGAGGCAATGAGCAGTTCTTC. Its translation is CASRITGGRGNEQFF.

Here the CDR3 DNA reads TGTGCCAGCTCACCAACTGCCAGCGGGAAATTTGATACGCAGTATTTT. This gives the protein CASSPTASGKFDTQYF. The V gene is TRBV18, the J gene TRBJ2-3; TRBD2 aligns across 7 bases. Germline trimming cut 2 bases from V and 6 bases from J; bases unmatched to any gene: 11. Per germline, CDR1 KGHSH and CDR2 LQKENI. The CDR3 covers 16 residues.

The V and J genes are TRBV3-1 (or the pseudogene TRBV3-2) and TRBJ2-1; maybe TRBD1 (5 bases). V dropped 4 bases and J dropped 8 bases, with 24 bases sitting between them. This CDR3 contains 17 residues. The V gene's germline CDR1 is LGHDT and CDR2 YNNKEL (reference sequence). CDR3 sequence: CASSLSEERRVAHEQFF. The CDR3 bases are TGTGCCAGCAGCCTAAGCGAGGAGCGCAGGGTAGCCCATGAGCAGTTCTTC.

The V gene is TRBV14, the J gene TRBJ1-6; the D gene is possibly TRBD1 (6 bases). Trimming shortened V by 3 bases and J by 10 bases, and 13 bases separated the two germline ends. Germline V CDR1 and CDR2: SGHDN, FVKESK. This CDR3 has 14 residues. Here the CDR3 reads CASSHQGRGSPLHF. The CDR3 nucleotides are TGTGCCAGCAGCCATCAGGGGCGGGGGTCACCCCTCCACTTT. The full variable domain, in which reference TRBV14 and TRBJ1-6 provide the parts outside the CDR3, is EAGVTQFPSHSVIEKGQTVTLRCDPISGHDNLYWYRRVMGKEIKFLLHFVKESKQDESGMPNNRFLAERTGGTYSTLKVQPAELEDSGVYFCASSHQGRGSPLHFGNGTRLTVT.